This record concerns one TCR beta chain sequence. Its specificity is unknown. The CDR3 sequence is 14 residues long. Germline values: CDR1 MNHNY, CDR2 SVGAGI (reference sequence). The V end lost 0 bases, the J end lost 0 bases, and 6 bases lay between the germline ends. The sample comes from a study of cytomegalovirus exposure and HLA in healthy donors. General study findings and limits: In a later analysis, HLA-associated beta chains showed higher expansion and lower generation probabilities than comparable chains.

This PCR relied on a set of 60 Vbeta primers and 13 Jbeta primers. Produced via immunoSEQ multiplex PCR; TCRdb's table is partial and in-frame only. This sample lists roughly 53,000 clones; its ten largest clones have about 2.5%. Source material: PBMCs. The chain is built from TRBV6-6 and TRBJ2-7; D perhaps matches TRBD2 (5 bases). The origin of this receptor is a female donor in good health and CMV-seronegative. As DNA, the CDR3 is TGTGCCAGCAGTTACTCGGGAGTCTCCTACGAGCAGTACTTC. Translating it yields CASSYSGVSYEQYF.